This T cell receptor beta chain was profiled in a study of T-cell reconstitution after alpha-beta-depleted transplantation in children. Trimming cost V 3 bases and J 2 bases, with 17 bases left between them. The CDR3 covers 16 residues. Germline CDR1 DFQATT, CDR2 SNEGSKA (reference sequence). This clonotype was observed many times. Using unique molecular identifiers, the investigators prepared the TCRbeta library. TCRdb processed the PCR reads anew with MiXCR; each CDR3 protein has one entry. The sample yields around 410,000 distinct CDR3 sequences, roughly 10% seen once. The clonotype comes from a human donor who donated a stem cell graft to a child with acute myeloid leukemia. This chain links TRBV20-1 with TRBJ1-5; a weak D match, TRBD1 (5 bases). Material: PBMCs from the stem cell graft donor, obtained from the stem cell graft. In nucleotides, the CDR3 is TGCAGTGCTAGGGGGGGAGGATCCTGGGGCAATCAGCCCCAGCATTTT. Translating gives CSARGGGSWGNQPQHF.